This TCR beta chain was retrieved from a study of CD8 T cells in ankylosing spondylitis. V was pared by 0 bases and J by 5 bases, with 11 bases between. CDR3 length: 14 residues. Per the germline V gene, CDR1 is SGHTA and CDR2 is FQGNSA. Only a few counts were recorded for this clonotype. As yet, its antigen is unknown. TCRdb ran MiXCR on the 5' RACE reads and lists one entry per CDR3 protein. This sample has fewer than 550,000 distinct CDR3 sequences, with roughly 5% found just once. Points from the study as a whole: Characteristic, it appeared, of ankylosing spondylitis blood was a TCR beta motif of eight highly homologous variants.

This clonotype originated in a male donor with ankylosing spondylitis. Sequencing input: blood, either unsorted or a sorted T cell fraction (not recorded which). This chain uses TRBV7-2 with TRBJ2-7; unclear D gene. CDR3: CASSLAPRVDEQYF. CDR3 in DNA: TGTGCCAGCAGCTTAGCGCCCCGGGTGGACGAGCAGTACTTC. The variable domain in full, completed from reference TRBV7-2 and TRBJ2-7, reads GAGVSQSPSNKVTEKGKDVELRCDPISGHTALYWYRQSLGQGLEFLIYFQGNSAPDKSGLPSDRFSAERTGGSVSTLTIQRTQQEDSAVYLCASSLAPRVDEQYFGPGTRLTVT.